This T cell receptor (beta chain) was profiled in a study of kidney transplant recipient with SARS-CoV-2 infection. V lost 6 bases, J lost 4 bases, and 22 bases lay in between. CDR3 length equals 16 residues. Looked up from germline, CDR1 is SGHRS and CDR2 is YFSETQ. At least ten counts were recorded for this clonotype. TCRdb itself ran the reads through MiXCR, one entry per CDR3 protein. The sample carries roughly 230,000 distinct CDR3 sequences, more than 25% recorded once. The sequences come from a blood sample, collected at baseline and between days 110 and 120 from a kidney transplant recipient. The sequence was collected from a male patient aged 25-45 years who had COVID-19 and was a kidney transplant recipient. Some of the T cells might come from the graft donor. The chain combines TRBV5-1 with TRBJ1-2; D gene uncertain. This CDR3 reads CASIQRSVRKTYGYTF. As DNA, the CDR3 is TGCGCCAGCATTCAGAGATCGGTTCGAAAGACCTATGGCTACACCTTC.